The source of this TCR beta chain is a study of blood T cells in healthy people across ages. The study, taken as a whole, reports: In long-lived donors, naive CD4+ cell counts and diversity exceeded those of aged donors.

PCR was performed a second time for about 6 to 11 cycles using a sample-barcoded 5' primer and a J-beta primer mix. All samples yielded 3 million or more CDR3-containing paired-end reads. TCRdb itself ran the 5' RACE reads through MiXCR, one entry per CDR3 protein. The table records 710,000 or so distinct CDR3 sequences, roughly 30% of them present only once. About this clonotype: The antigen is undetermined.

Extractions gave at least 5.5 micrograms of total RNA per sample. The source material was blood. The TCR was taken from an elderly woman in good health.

The DNA of the CDR3 is TGCAGTGCTGAGCAGGGGGACGGAAACACCATATATTTT. It is translated as CSAEQGDGNTIYF. V is TRBV20-1 and J is TRBJ1-3; TRBD1 matches 7 bases. V gave up 5 bases and J gave up 4 bases; unmatched junction bases: 5. The CDR3 sequence is 13 residues long. The germline V gene encodes CDR1 DFQATT and CDR2 SNEGSKA (reference sequence).